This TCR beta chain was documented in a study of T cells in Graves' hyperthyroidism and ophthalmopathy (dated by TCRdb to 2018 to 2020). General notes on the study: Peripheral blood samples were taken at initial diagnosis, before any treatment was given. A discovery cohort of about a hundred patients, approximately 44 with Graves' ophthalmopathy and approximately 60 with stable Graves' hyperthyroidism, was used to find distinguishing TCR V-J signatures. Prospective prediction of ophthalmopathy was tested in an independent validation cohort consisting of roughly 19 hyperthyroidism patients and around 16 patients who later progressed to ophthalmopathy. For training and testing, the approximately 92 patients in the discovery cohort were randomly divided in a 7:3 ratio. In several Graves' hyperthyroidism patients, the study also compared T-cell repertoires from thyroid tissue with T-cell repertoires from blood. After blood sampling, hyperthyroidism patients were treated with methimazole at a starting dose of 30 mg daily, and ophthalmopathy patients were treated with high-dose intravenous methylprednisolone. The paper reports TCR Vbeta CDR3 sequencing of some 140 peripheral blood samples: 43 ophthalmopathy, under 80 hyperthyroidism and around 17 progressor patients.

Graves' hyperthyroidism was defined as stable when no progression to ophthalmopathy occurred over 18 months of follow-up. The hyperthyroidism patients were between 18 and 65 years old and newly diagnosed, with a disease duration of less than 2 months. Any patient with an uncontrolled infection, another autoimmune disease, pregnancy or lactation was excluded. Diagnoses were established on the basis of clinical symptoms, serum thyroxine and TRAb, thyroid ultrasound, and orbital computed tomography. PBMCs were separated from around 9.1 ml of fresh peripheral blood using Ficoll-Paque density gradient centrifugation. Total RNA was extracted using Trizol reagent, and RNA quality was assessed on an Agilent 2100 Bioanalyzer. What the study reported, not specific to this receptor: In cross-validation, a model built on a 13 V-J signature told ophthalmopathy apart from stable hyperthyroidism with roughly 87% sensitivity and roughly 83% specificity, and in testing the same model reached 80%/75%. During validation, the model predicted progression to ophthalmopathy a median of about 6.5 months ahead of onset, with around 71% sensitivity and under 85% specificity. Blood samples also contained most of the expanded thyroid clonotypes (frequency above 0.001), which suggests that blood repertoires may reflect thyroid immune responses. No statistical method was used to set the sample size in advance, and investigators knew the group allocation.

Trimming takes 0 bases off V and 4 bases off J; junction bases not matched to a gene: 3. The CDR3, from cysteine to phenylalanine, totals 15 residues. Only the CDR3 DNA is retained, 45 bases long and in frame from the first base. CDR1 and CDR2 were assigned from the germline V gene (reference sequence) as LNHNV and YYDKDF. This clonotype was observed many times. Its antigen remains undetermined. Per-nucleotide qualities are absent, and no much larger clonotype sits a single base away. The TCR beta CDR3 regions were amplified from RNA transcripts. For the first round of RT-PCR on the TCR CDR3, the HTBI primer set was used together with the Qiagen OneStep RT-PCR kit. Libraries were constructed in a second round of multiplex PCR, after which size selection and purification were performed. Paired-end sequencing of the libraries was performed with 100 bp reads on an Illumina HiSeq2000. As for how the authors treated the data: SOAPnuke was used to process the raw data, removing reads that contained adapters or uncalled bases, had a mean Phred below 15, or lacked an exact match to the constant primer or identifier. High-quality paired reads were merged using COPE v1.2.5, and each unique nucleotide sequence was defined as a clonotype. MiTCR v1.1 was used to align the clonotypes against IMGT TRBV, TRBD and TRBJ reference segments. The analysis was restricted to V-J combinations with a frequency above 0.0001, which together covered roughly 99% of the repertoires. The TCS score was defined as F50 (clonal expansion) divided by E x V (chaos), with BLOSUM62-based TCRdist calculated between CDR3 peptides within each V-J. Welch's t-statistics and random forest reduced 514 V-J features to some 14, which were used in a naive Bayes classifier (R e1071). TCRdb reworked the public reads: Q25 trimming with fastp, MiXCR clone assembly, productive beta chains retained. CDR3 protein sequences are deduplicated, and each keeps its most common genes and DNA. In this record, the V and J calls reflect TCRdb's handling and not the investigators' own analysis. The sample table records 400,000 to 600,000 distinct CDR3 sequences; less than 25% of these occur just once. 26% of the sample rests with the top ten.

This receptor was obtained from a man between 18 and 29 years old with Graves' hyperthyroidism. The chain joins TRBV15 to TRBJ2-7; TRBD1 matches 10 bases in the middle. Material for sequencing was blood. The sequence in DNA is TGTGCCACCAGCAGAGAGGGGGACAGGGGTTACGAGCAGTACTTC. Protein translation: CATSREGDRGYEQYF.